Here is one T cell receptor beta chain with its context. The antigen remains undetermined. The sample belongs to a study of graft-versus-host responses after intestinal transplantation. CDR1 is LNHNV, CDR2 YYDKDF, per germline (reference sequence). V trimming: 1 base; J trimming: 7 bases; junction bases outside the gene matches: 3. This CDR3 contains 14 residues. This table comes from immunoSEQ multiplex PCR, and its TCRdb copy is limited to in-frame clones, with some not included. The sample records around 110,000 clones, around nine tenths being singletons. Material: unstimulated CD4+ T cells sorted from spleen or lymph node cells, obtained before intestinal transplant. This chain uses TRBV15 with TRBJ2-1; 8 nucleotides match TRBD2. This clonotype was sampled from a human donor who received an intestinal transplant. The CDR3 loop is CATSRAGGPNEQFF. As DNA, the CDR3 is TGTGCCACCAGCAGAGCGGGAGGGCCGAATGAGCAGTTCTTC.